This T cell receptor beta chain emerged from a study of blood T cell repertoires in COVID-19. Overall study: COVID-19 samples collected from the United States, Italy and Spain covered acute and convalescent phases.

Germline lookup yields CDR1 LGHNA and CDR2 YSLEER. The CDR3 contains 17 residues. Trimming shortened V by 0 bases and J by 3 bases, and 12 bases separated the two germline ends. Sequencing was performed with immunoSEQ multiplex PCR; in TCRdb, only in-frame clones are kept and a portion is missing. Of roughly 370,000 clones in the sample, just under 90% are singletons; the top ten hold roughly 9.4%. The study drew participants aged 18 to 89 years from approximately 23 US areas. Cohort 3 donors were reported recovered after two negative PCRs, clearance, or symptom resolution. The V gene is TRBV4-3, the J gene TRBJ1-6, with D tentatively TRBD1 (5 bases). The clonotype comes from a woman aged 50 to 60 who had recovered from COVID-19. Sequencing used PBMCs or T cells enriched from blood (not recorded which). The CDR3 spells CASSQDPPRDYNSPLHF. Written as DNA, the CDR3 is TGCGCCAGCAGCCAAGATCCCCCCAGGGACTATAATTCACCCCTCCACTTT.